The 17 T cell receptor beta chains below come from one sample, sequenced in a study of Ad26.COV2.S vaccination and SARS-CoV-2 variants. The treatment is: 19 received Ad26.COV2.S at low or high dose, single or two shots; several received placebo; per-sample allocation not given. Collection of samples fell on day 63 after the first vaccine or placebo injection. TCRdb's copy holds only in-frame clones and misses some; the assay was immunoSEQ multiplex PCR. The top ten clones hold approximately 1.9% of a sample with some 320,000 clones, 85% to 90% of them seen once. Here the sequenced sample was peripheral blood, taken in a trial of Ad26.COV2.S vaccine versus placebo. The source of these receptors is a person aged 18 to 65 who received the Ad26.COV2.S COVID-19 vaccine or a placebo.

J is TRBJ1-1 and V is TRBV3-1 (or the pseudogene TRBV3-2); D gene uncertain. CDR1 and CDR2 (germline): LGHDT, YNNKEL (reference sequence). This CDR3 is built from 15 residues. V lost 3 bases, J lost 10 bases, and 21 bases lay in between. CDR3 protein: CASSQLLVGVGGAFF. DNA of the CDR3: TGTGCCAGCAGCCAGCTATTAGTTGGGGTCGGCGGAGCTTTCTTT.

This clone has more than one count but fewer than ten. The chain joins TRBV11-1 to TRBJ2-7; D unclear. This CDR3 is 14 amino acids long. The germline CDR1 and CDR2 sequences are SGHAT and FQDESV (reference sequence). Between the trimmed V and J ends, which lost 5 bases and 4 bases, there was a span of 15 bases. CDR3 nucleotides: TGTGCCAGCAGCCCCTCACTCGACCCTTACGAGCAGTACTTC. It specifies CASSPSLDPYEQYF.

The rearrangement links TRBV7-3 to TRBJ2-1; D possibly corresponds to TRBD2 (5 bases). Germline lookup yields CDR1 SGHTA and CDR2 FQGTGA. V was pared by 1 base and J by 4 bases, with 14 bases between. The CDR3 contains 16 residues. CDR3 sequence: CASSLMPGVAYNEQFF. The CDR3 bases are TGTGCCAGCAGCTTAATGCCCGGGGTGGCGTACAATGAGCAGTTCTTC.

In DNA, the CDR3 is TGTGCCACCCCTCCCCGGGGGACTGAAGCTTTCTTT. Translated: CATPPRGTEAFF. The chain is built from TRBV12-3 or TRBV12-4 and TRBJ1-1; a possible D gene is TRBD1 (5 bases). This CDR3 region has 12 residues. The V end lost 10 bases, the J end lost 5 bases, and 14 bases lay between the germline ends.

This clone was observed a handful of times. The chain couples TRBV5-5 to TRBJ1-5; D might be TRBD1 (5 bases). The germline CDR1 and CDR2 sequences are SGHKS and YYEKEE (reference sequence). The CDR3 contains 15 residues. The V gene lost 0 bases and the J gene lost 0 bases, with 7 bases spanning the gap. The CDR3 DNA reads TGTGCCAGCAGCTTGGAGGGGTATAGCAATCAGCCCCAGCATTTT. This translates into CASSLEGYSNQPQHF.

This clone has just one count. The chain is built from TRBV7-2 and TRBJ2-5, with a tentative D call TRBD2 (6 bases). The CDR3 sequence is 15 residues long. Per the germline V gene, CDR1 is SGHTA and CDR2 is FQGNSA. V was trimmed by 3 bases and J by 0 bases, leaving 11 bases between them. CDR3 loop: CASSFSGLYQETQYF. The CDR3, as DNA: TGTGCCAGCAGCTTTAGCGGTCTGTACCAAGAGACCCAGTACTTC.

Comments on this clone: The same CDR3 also results from other DNA sequences found in this sample. The genes are TRBV7-2 and TRBJ1-2; D is unresolved. The CDR3 is 13 amino acids. Germline CDR1 SGHTA, CDR2 FQGNSA. Trimming removed 1 base at V and 4 bases at J, with 7 bases between. Here the CDR3 reads CASSLGGSYGYTF. The CDR3 nucleotides are TGTGCCAGCAGCTTAGGAGGCAGCTATGGCTACACCTTC.

The rearrangement joins TRBV18 to TRBJ1-1, with 10 bases that match TRBD1. The CDR3 extends over 14 amino acids. Germline V lookup: CDR1 KGHSH, CDR2 LQKENI. V dropped 3 bases and J dropped 5; count of bases not matched to a gene: 3. The CDR3, as DNA: TGTGCCAGCTCACCGGGGACAGGGGATACTGAAGCTTTCTTT. It specifies CASSPGTGDTEAFF.

CDR3 residues: CASSTGTSGGAGELFF. The CDR3 bases are TGTGCCAGCAGCACCGGGACTAGCGGGGGGGCCGGGGAGCTGTTTTTT. The chain links TRBV27 to TRBJ2-2; 16 nucleotides match TRBD2. Germline V lookup: CDR1 MNHEY, CDR2 SMNVEV (reference sequence). The CDR3 is 16 residues long. V trimming: 6 bases; J trimming: 6 bases; junction bases outside the gene matches: 4.

The chain combines TRBV30 with TRBJ1-4; 11 nucleotides line up with TRBD1. This CDR3 comprises 15 residues. Germline V gives CDR1 GTSNPN, CDR2 SVGIG (reference sequence). Unmatched junction bases numbered 14, after V lost 6 bases and J lost 11 bases. The CDR3 region is CACQRTGGAGTKLFF. CDR3 nucleotides: TGTGCCTGCCAACGGACAGGGGGCGCCGGTACGAAACTGTTTTTT.

The rearrangement joins TRBV7-8 to TRBJ2-3, with no clear D. Per germline, CDR1 SGHVS and CDR2 FQNEAQ. With 1 base removed from V and 4 bases from J, the gap between germline ends came to 6 bases. This CDR3 spans 13 amino acids. CDR3 bases: TGTGCCAGCAGCTTAGGGGGTTCAGATACGCAGTATTTT. It yields the protein CASSLGGSDTQYF.

This chain joins TRBV19 and TRBJ2-5, with D unclear. The CDR3 is 15 residues long. V was pared by 5 bases and J by 0 bases, with 13 bases between. In germline, CDR1 is LNHDA, CDR2 SQIVND (reference sequence). The CDR3 DNA sequence: TGTGCCAGTAGTCAATCCGGCACCCACCAAGAGACCCAGTACTTC. This gives the protein CASSQSGTHQETQYF.

The chain has TRBV14 and TRBJ2-2, with 13 bases fitting TRBD2. The CDR3 totals 15 residues. The V segment lost 4 bases and the J segment 7 bases; nucleotides outside the gene matches: 3. Germline CDR1 SGHDN, CDR2 FVKESK. The CDR3: CASSPRLAGGGELFF. In DNA, the CDR3 is TGTGCCAGCAGCCCCCGACTAGCGGGGGGCGGGGAGCTGTTTTTT.

This clone was observed a few times. V gene TRBV18 combines with J gene TRBJ1-3; D ambiguous. Germline V gene lookup returns CDR1 KGHSH and CDR2 LQKENI. V lost 2 bases, J lost 6 bases, and 11 bases lay in between. This CDR3 has 14 residues. The CDR3, as DNA: TGTGCCAGCTCACCAGCGGGAGGGTTAAACACCATATATTTT. Translated, it gives CASSPAGGLNTIYF.

This sequence joins TRBV30 and TRBJ1-4, with 7 positions matching TRBD1. The CDR3 sequence is 17 residues long. V dropped 2 bases and J dropped 3; count of bases not matched to a gene: 12. Germline V gene sequence: CDR1 GTSNPN, CDR2 SVGIG (reference sequence). Here the CDR3 DNA reads TGTGCCTGGAGTCGAAGGACAGGACGGGGGGCTAATGAAAAACTGTTTTTT. Translation: CAWSRRTGRGANEKLFF.

This chain links TRBV7-2 with TRBJ1-1, with 7 bases lining up with TRBD1. Looked up from germline, CDR1 is SGHTA and CDR2 is FQGNSA. The CDR3 totals 13 residues. J was trimmed by 1 base and V by 5 bases; bases with no gene match: 1. CDR3 amino acids: CASSRTGNTEAFF. The CDR3 region has the DNA TGTGCCAGCAGCAGGACAGGGAACACTGAAGCTTTCTTT.

This rearrangement joins TRBV7-2 to TRBJ1-2; D perhaps matches TRBD1 (6 bases). The germline gives CDR1 SGHTA, CDR2 FQGNSA. The CDR3 consists of 15 residues. V dropped 5 bases and J dropped 2 bases, with 15 bases sitting between them. The CDR3 DNA is TGTGCCAGCAGCCTAGGGGGGGCAGGGAACTATGGCTACACCTTC. Amino acid sequence: CASSLGGAGNYGYTF.